The next 4 T cell receptor beta chains were all read from a single sample in a study of metastatic and nonmetastatic thyroid tumors. MiXCR re-clonotyped the PCR reads for TCRdb. The sample includes about 28,000 clones, about 15% seen only once; the top ten take roughly 4.2%. Patients underwent thyroid surgery, and none had received any treatment before it. Source material: blood. These receptor sequences come from a female donor with papillary thyroid cancer or a benign thyroid nodule (not recorded which). Some clones in this sample may be carry-over from other donors' samples.

This clone was detected only once. This chain links TRBV5-1 with TRBJ1-1; D is uncertain. CDR3 length: 15 residues. CDR1 and CDR2 from the germline V gene are SGHRS and YFSETQ. Trimming took 0 bases from V and 0 from J, leaving 9 bases between them. CDR3 nucleotide sequence: TGCGCCAGCAGCTTGGGGGGTGCTATGAACACTGAAGCTTTCTTT. Translating gives CASSLGGAMNTEAFF.

The V call is TRBV30, the J call TRBJ1-2; D not certain. This CDR3 has 15 amino acids. Germline values: CDR1 GTSNPN, CDR2 SVGIG (reference sequence). Trimming took 2 bases from V and 6 from J, leaving 19 bases between them. The CDR3 spells CAWSLLCGEKNGYTF. The CDR3 region has the DNA TGTGCCTGGAGTTTACTATGTGGCGAGAAGAATGGCTACACCTTC.

Sample share makes this clone medium-sized. The rearrangement joins TRBV6-1 to TRBJ2-7; 8 bases match TRBD1. With 6 bases clipped from V and 2 bases from J, the junction kept 3 bases outside the gene matches. Germline V gene lookup returns CDR1 MNHNS and CDR2 SASEGT. This CDR3 is built from 13 residues. The CDR3 here is CASSPRGPYEQYF. DNA of the CDR3: TGTGCCAGCAGCCCCAGGGGGCCCTACGAGCAGTACTTC.

This chain uses TRBV20-1 with TRBJ2-7, with TRBD2 identical over 12 bases. CDR1 and CDR2 from the germline V gene are DFQATT and SNEGSKA (reference sequence). The V gene end was trimmed by 5 bases and the J gene end by 2 bases; junction bases not matched to a gene: 10. The CDR3 is 16 amino acids. CDR3 in DNA: TGCAGTGCTTCCGGGACTAGCGGGCCCTACCCCTACGAGCAGTACTTC. As protein: CSASGTSGPYPYEQYF.